These 2 T cell receptor beta chains were sequenced from one sample in a study of T cell responses to AZD1222 COVID-19 vaccine. Here immunoSEQ multiplex PCR was the method, and the copy in TCRdb shows in-frame clones only, minus some. This table has about 110,000 clones, around 76% appearing once. The sequencing here drew on peripheral blood, taken on day 0 of AZD1222 vaccination. Every receptor here comes from an adult in good health.

V is TRBV5-1 and J is TRBJ2-7; the D gene is possibly TRBD2 (5 bases). The CDR3 length is 15 residues. Trimming pared 2 bases from V and 1 base from J, leaving 13 bases between. Germline V lookup: CDR1 SGHRS, CDR2 YFSETQ. The CDR3 sequence: CASSLSGIRSYEQYF. The CDR3 coding sequence is TGCGCCAGCAGCTTATCCGGGATAAGATCCTACGAGCAGTACTTC.

The V gene is TRBV7-8, the J gene TRBJ1-1; D gene uncertain. CDR1 and CDR2 (germline): SGHVS, FQNEAQ. The CDR3 runs 13 residues. V lost 3 bases, J lost 10 bases, and 15 bases lay in between. Here the CDR3 DNA reads TGTGCCAGCAGCTTTGGACCTTCGGTCGCAGCTTTCTTT. Its translation is CASSFGPSVAAFF.